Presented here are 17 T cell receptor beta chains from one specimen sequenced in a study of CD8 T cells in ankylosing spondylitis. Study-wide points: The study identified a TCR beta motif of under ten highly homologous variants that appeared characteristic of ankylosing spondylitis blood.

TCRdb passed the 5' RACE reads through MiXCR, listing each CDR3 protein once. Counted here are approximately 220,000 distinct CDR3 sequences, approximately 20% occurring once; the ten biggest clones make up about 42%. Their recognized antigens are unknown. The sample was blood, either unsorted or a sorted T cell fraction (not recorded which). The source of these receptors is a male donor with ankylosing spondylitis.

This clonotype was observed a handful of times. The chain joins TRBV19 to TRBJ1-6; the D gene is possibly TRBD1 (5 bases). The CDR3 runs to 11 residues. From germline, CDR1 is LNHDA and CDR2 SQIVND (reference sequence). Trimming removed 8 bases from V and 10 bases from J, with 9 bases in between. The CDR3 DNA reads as TGTGCCAGTGGGGGGGACTCACCCCTCCACTTT. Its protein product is CASGGDSPLHF.

The CDR3 sequence: CAISEGTGYDEQYF. The DNA of the CDR3 is TGTGCCATCAGTGAGGGGACAGGGTATGACGAGCAGTACTTC. V usage is TRBV10-3 and J usage is TRBJ2-7, with 9 bases aligning to TRBD1. The CDR3 runs to 14 residues. J lost 5 bases, V lost 2 bases, and 4 bases had no gene match. Germline V gene sequence: CDR1 ENHRY, CDR2 SYGVKD.

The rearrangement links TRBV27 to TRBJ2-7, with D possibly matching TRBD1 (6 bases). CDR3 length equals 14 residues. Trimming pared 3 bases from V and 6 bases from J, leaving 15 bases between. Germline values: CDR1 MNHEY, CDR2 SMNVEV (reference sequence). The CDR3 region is CASSFSAGEREQYF. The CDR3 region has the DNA TGTGCCAGCAGTTTTTCCGCAGGGGAACGCGAGCAGTACTTC.

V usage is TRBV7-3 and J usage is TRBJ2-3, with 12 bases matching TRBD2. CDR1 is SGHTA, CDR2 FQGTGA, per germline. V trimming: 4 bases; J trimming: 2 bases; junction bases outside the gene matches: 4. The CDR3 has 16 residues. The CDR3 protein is CASSSGLAGPTDTQYF. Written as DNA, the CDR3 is TGTGCCAGCAGCTCTGGACTAGCGGGACCCACAGATACGCAGTATTTT.

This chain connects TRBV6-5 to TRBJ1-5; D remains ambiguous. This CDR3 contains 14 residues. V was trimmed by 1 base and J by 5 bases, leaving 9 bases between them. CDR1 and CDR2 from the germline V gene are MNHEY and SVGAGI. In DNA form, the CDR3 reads TGTGCCAGCAGTTACTTTTGGATTGATCAGCCCCAGCATTTT. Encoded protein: CASSYFWIDQPQHF.

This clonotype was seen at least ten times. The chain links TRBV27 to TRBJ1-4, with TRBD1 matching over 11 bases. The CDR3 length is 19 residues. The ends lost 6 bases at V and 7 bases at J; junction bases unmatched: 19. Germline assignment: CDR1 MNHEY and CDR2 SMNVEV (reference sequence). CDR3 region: CASSPWADRGRGGGEKLFF. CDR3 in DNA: TGTGCCAGCAGCCCTTGGGCGGACAGGGGGCGCGGGGGGGGTGAAAAACTGTTTTTT.

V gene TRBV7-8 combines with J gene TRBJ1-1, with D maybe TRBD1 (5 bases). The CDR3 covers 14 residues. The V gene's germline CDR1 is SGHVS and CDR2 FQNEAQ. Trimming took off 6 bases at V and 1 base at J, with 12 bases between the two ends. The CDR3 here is CASRVGDGNTEAFF. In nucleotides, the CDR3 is TGTGCCAGCAGGGTCGGGGACGGGAACACTGAAGCTTTCTTT.

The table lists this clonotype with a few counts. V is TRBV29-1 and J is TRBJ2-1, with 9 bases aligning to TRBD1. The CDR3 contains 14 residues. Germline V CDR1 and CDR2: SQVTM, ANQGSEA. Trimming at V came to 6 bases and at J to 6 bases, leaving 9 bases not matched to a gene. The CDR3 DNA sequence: TGCAGCGTAGAGGATCGGGACAGGGTCAATGAGCAGTTCTTC. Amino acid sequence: CSVEDRDRVNEQFF.

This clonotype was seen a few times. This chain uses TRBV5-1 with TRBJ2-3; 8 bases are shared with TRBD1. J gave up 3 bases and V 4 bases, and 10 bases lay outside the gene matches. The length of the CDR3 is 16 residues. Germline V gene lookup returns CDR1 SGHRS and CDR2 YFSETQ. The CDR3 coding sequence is TGCGCCAGCAGCCAAGGACAGGGTATGACGACAGATACGCAGTATTTT. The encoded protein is CASSQGQGMTTDTQYF. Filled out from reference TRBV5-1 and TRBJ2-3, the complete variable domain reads KAGVTQTPRYLIKTRGQQVTLSCSPISGHRSVSWYQQTPGQGLQFLFEYFSETQRNKGNFPGRFSGRQFSNSRSEMNVSTLELGDSALYLCASSQGQGMTTDTQYFGPGTRLTVL.

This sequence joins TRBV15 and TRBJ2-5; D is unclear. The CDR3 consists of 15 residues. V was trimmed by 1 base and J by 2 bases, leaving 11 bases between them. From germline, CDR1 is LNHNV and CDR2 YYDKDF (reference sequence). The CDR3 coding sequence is TGTGCCACCAGCAGAGCGGGTTACAGTCAAGAGACCCAGTACTTC. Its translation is CATSRAGYSQETQYF.

Here the CDR3 reads CASSLGLAGSGELFF. DNA for the CDR3: TGTGCCAGCAGCCTGGGACTAGCGGGGTCCGGGGAGCTGTTTTTT. The chain is built from TRBV12-3 or TRBV12-4 and TRBJ2-2; 13 positions match TRBD2. The V gene end was trimmed by 6 bases and the J gene end by 6 bases; junction bases not matched to a gene: 4. The CDR3 is 15 residues long.

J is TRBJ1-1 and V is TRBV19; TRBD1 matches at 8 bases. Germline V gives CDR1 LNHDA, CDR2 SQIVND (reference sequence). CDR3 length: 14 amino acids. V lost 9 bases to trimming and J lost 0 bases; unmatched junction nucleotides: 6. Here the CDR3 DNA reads TGTGCCAGCCATCCAGGGGGCCTGAACACTGAAGCTTTCTTT. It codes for CASHPGGLNTEAFF.

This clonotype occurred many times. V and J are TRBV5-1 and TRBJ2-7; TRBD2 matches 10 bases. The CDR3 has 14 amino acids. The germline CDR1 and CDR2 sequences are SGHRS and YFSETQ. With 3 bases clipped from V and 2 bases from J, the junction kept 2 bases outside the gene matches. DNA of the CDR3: TGCGCCAGCAGCTCTAGCGGGGGTCCCTACGAGCAGTACTTC. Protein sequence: CASSSSGGPYEQYF.

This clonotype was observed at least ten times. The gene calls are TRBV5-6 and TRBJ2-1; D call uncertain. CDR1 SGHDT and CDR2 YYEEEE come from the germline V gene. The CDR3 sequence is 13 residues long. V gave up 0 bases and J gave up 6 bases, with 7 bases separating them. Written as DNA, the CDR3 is TGTGCCAGCAGCTTGGCCACCGCCAATGAGCAGTTCTTC. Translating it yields CASSLATANEQFF.

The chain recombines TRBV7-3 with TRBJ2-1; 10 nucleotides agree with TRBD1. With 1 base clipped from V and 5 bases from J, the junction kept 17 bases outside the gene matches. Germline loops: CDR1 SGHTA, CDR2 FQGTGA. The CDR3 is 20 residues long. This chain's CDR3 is CASSLRPGQGYFGYHNEQFF. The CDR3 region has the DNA TGTGCCAGCAGCTTAAGACCGGGACAGGGGTATTTTGGCTACCACAATGAGCAGTTCTTC.

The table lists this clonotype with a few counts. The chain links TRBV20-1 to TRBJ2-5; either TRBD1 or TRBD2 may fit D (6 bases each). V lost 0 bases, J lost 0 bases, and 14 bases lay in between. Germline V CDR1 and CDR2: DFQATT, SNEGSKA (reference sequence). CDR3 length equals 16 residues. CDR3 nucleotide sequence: TGCAGTGCTAGAGATTCTAGGGGGGAGTACCAAGAGACCCAGTACTTC. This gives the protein CSARDSRGEYQETQYF.

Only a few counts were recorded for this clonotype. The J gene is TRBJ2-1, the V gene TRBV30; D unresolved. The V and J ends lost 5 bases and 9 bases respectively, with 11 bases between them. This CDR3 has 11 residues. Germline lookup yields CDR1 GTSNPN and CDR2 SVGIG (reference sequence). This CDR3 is CAWGLESEQFF. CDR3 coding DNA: TGTGCCTGGGGTTTAGAGTCTGAGCAGTTCTTC.